Each of the 13 T cell receptor beta chains below was sequenced from the same sample in a study of blood T cell repertoires in COVID-19. Sequenced by immunoSEQ multiplex PCR; TCRdb stores in-frame clones only, minus some. The sample yields under 130,000 clones, roughly 80% seen once. What was sequenced was peripheral blood. The receptors stem from a woman older than 75 with acute or convalescent COVID-19.

V and J are TRBV28 and TRBJ1-5; no definite D call. Germline values: CDR1 MDHEN, CDR2 SYDVKM. There are 14 residues in the CDR3. V was pared by 8 bases and J by 6 bases, with 17 bases between. Here the CDR3 reads CASGFWGGGQPQHF. The CDR3 nucleotides are TGTGCCAGCGGGTTTTGGGGAGGCGGTCAGCCCCAGCATTTT.

The chain links TRBV5-1 to TRBJ2-1; D is possibly TRBD1 (5 bases). The CDR3 is 15 residues long. Germline V gene sequence: CDR1 SGHRS, CDR2 YFSETQ. The V gene lost 7 bases and the J gene lost 5 bases, with 19 bases spanning the gap. The CDR3 nucleotides are TGCGCCAGCGGAAGGGCGGCCGAAGGGGACAATGAGCAGTTCTTC. Amino acids: CASGRAAEGDNEQFF.

The chain combines TRBV11-2 with TRBJ2-7, with TRBD1 matching over 7 bases. In germline, CDR1 is SGHAT, CDR2 FQNNGV. The ends lost 1 base at V and 0 bases at J; junction bases unmatched: 3. This CDR3 comprises 15 residues. The CDR3 nucleotides are TGTGCCAGCAGCTTAGGGGACAGTAGCTCCTACGAGCAGTACTTC. This translates into CASSLGDSSSYEQYF.

V usage is TRBV28 and J usage is TRBJ1-1; D is uncertain. Trimming removed 2 bases from V and 4 bases from J, with 8 bases in between. Germline-derived CDR1 and CDR2 are MDHEN and SYDVKM. The CDR3 spans 13 residues. The CDR3 bases are TGTGCCAGCAGTTTAAACGAGGGCACTGAAGCTTTCTTT. This codes for CASSLNEGTEAFF. Full variable domain (remainder filled in from reference TRBV28 and TRBJ1-1): DVKVTQSSRYLVKRTGEKVFLECVQDMDHENMFWYRQDPGLGLRLIYFSYDVKMKEKGDIPEGYSVSREKKERFSLILESASTNQTSMYLCASSLNEGTEAFFGQGTRLTVV.

The chain's CDR3 is CASTDRDRGLEQYF. CDR3 nucleotides: TGTGCCAGCACCGACCGGGACAGGGGGCTTGAGCAGTACTTC. The chain couples TRBV28 to TRBJ2-7; 12 nucleotides align to TRBD1. The length of the CDR3 is 14 residues. J gave up 7 bases and V 7 bases, and 8 bases lay outside the gene matches. Looked up from germline, CDR1 is MDHEN and CDR2 is SYDVKM.

V usage is TRBV5-4 and J usage is TRBJ2-3, with TRBD2 as a possible D gene (6 bases). CDR1 and CDR2 from the germline V gene are SGHNT and YYREEE (reference sequence). The V gene lost 4 bases and the J gene lost 0 bases, with 18 bases spanning the gap. CDR3 size: 17 residues. The CDR3 is CASSGSGLRPSTDTQYF. For the CDR3, the DNA is TGTGCCAGCAGCGGATCCGGACTACGCCCTAGCACAGATACGCAGTATTTT.

Only one count was recorded for this clone. This chain connects TRBV10-3 to TRBJ2-7, with unresolved D. This CDR3 spans 14 amino acids. Per the germline V gene, CDR1 is ENHRY and CDR2 is SYGVKD. V was cut by 3 bases and J by 2 bases, with 11 bases left in between. The DNA for the CDR3 is TGTGCCATCAGTGATACGAGCGATACCTACGAGCAGTACTTC. This codes for CAISDTSDTYEQYF.

The chain combines TRBV19 with TRBJ1-1, with unresolved D. The V gene's germline CDR1 is LNHDA and CDR2 SQIVND (reference sequence). Trimming left V 7 bases short and J 5 bases short, with 17 bases between. The CDR3 runs to 14 residues. The CDR3 sequence is CASTLGGLGTEAFF. The DNA of the CDR3 is TGTGCCAGTACGCTGGGAGGGTTGGGGACTGAAGCTTTCTTT.

This sequence joins TRBV28 and TRBJ1-1; 8 nucleotides line up with TRBD1. CDR1 MDHEN and CDR2 SYDVKM come from the germline V gene. The CDR3 runs 12 residues. The V gene end was trimmed by 5 bases and the J gene end by 8 bases; junction bases not matched to a gene: 4. CDR3: CASSQTGVEAFF. The CDR3 DNA follows: TGTGCCAGCAGTCAGACAGGGGTAGAAGCTTTCTTT.

The chain employs TRBV4-1 and TRBJ2-7, with D possibly TRBD1 on 5 matching bases. Trimming removed 2 bases from V and 0 bases from J, with 14 bases in between. This CDR3 is built from 16 residues. The germline CDR1 and CDR2 sequences are MGHRA and YSYEKL. The CDR3: CASSQRLQVSSYEQYF. The CDR3 DNA is TGCGCCAGCAGCCAACGGCTACAGGTTAGCTCCTACGAGCAGTACTTC.

The chain has TRBV5-1 and TRBJ2-1; TRBD2 is a possible D gene (5 bases). From germline, CDR1 is SGHRS and CDR2 YFSETQ. The CDR3 is made up of 15 amino acids. V was trimmed by 0 bases and J by 0 bases, leaving 7 bases between them. DNA of the CDR3: TGCGCCAGCAGCTTGGAAGGGAGCTCCTACAATGAGCAGTTCTTC. This codes for CASSLEGSSYNEQFF.

The chain is built from TRBV5-6 and TRBJ1-2; TRBD1 matches 7 bases. The germline CDR1 and CDR2 sequences are SGHDT and YYEEEE. CDR3 length equals 14 residues. J lost 8 bases, V lost 1 base, and 8 bases had no gene match. Here the CDR3 reads CASSLNRGTGGYTF. CDR3 DNA sequence: TGTGCCAGCAGCTTGAACAGGGGAACAGGGGGCTACACCTTC.

In this sample, this clone turned up once. J is TRBJ2-5 and V is TRBV5-1; D not certain. Germline V gene lookup returns CDR1 SGHRS and CDR2 YFSETQ. This CDR3 region has 15 residues. Trimming pared 0 bases from V and 5 bases from J, leaving 14 bases between. The CDR3, as DNA: TGCGCCAGCAGCTTGGCCGAATCTACCGGGGAGACCCAGTACTTC. This sequence encodes CASSLAESTGETQYF. The variable domain in full, completed from reference TRBV5-1 and TRBJ2-5, reads KAGVTQTPRYLIKTRGQQVTLSCSPISGHRSVSWYQQTPGQGLQFLFEYFSETQRNKGNFPGRFSGRQFSNSRSEMNVSTLELGDSALYLCASSLAESTGETQYFGPGTRLLVL.